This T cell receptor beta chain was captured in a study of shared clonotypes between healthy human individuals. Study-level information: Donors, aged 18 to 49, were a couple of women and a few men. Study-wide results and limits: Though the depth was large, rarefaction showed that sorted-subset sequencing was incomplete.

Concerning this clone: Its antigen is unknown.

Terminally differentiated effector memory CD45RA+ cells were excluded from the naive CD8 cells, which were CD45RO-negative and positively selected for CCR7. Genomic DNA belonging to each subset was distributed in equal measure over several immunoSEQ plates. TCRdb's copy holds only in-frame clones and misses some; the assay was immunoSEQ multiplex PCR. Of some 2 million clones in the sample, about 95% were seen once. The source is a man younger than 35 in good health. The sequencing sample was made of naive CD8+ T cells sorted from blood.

The CDR3 coding sequence is TGTGCCAGCTCACCTCGGGACAGGGCCGACAATCAGCCCCAGCATTTT. Residues: CASSPRDRADNQPQHF. The gene calls are TRBV18 and TRBJ1-5; 9 bases map to TRBD1. CDR1 and CDR2 (germline): KGHSH, LQKENI. The V and J ends lost 3 bases and 3 bases, in that order; junction bases with no gene match: 6. The CDR3 runs 16 residues.